This entry describes one T cell receptor (beta chain). The CDR3 is 17 amino acids. The germline gives CDR1 SNHLY, CDR2 FYNNEI. V gave up 5 bases and J gave up 2 bases; unmatched junction bases: 12. The source of the sample is a study of cytotoxic CD8 clonotypes in ibrutinib-treated CLL. Assay: immunoSEQ multiplex PCR; the TCRdb copy retains only in-frame clones and omits some. In the table there are about 200,000 clones, roughly 77% of which are singletons. The clonotype was recovered from a human donor with chronic lymphocytic leukemia. This chain links TRBV2 with TRBJ1-5; the match to TRBD1 covers 7 bases. Sequences were derived from PBMCs, sampled after 12 months of ibrutinib treatment. This CDR3 is CASSPPSQGFGNQPQHF. The DNA for the CDR3 is TGTGCCAGCAGTCCCCCTTCACAGGGGTTTGGCAATCAGCCCCAGCATTTT.